Sequencing of this T cell receptor (beta chain) was carried out in a study of CD8 T cells in Susac syndrome. This CDR3 is 14 amino acids long. Germline CDR1 and CDR2: LNHDA and SQIVND (reference sequence). V shed 6 bases, J shed 3 bases, and the junction held 5 bases outside the gene matches. TCR beta sequences were obtained from blood CD8+ and CD4+ T cells. This clonotype was seen more than once but under ten times. Reverse transcription used roughly 0.5 to 1 ug RNA and random hexamers. With immunoSEQ multiplex PCR, TCR beta CDR3 was amplified across 54 Vbeta and 13 Jbeta. TCRdb itself ran the immunoSEQ multiplex PCR reads through MiXCR, one entry per CDR3 protein. The sample lists approximately 190,000 distinct CDR3 sequences, 95% occurring once.

Sequenced material: CD4+ T cells from PBMCs. The receptor's source is a human donor with Susac syndrome. The rearrangement links TRBV19 to TRBJ2-7; 10 bases agree with TRBD1. CDR3 sequence: CASSPGQGIYEQYF. CDR3 nucleotides: TGTGCCAGTAGCCCGGGACAGGGGATCTACGAGCAGTACTTC.